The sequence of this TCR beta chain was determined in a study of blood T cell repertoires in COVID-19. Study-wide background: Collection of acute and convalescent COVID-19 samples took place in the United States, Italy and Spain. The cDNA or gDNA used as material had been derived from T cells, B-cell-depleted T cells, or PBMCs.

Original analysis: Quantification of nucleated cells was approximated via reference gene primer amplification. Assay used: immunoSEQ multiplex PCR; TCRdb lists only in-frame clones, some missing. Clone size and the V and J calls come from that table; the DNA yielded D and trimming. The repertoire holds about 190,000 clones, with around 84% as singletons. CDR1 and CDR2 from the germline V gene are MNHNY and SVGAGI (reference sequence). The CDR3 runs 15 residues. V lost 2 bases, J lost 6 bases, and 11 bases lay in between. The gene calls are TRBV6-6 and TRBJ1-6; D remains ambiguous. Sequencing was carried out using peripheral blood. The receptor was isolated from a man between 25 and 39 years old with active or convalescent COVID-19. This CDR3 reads CASSYTQSTNSPLHF. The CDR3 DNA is TGTGCCAGCAGTTACACACAGAGTACTAATTCACCCCTCCACTTT.